The 23 T cell receptor beta chains reported below all come from one sample, sequenced in a study of graft-versus-host responses after intestinal transplantation. Only in-frame clones appear in the TCRdb table, and some are missing; sequencing was by immunoSEQ multiplex PCR. This sample has 5,500 to 6,000 clones; around a third occur once, and the top ten carry about 33%. Irradiated, violet-dye-labeled stimulator cells, roughly 200,000 in number, were plated with roughly 200,000 CFSE-labeled responder cells. This material consisted of alloreactive CD8+ T cells from a mixed lymphocyte reaction culture, taken before intestinal transplant. The subset here: CFSE-low proliferating T cells sorted from approximately 6-day pre-transplant mixed lymphocyte reaction (GvH or HvG direction). These receptors were obtained from a human patient who received an intestinal transplant.

This clone was found a few times. V usage is TRBV15 and J usage is TRBJ2-3; 7 bases align to TRBD2. Trimming took 1 base from V and 5 from J; bases not matched to a gene: 9. CDR3 size: 16 residues. CDR1 and CDR2 from the germline V gene are LNHNV and YYDKDF (reference sequence). Written as DNA, the CDR3 is TGTGCCACCAGCAGAGGGATGGCGGGAGTGGGAGATACGCAGTATTTT. Translation gives CATSRGMAGVGDTQYF.

This clone has just a few counts. This chain connects TRBV30 to TRBJ1-2; D is perhaps TRBD1 (5 bases). Germline V gene lookup returns CDR1 GTSNPN and CDR2 SVGIG (reference sequence). The CDR3 is made up of 12 amino acids. The germline V and J ends were trimmed by 1 base and 4 bases, with 7 bases remaining between them. The CDR3 loop reads CAWSGGGYGYTF. The CDR3 region has the DNA TGTGCCTGGAGTGGGGGCGGCTATGGCTACACCTTC.

In its sample, this clone was seen a few times. The genes are TRBV25-1 and TRBJ1-2; weak D call: TRBD1 (6 bases). Germline CDR1 reads MGHDK; CDR2 reads SYGVNS. V gave up 4 bases and J gave up 5 bases, with 14 bases separating them. This CDR3 is built from 14 residues. CDR3 amino acids: CASSGAQGEYGYTF. The CDR3 DNA sequence: TGTGCCAGCAGTGGGGCACAGGGAGAGTATGGCTACACCTTC.

Sample share makes this clone medium-sized. The chain combines TRBV7-9 with TRBJ1-4, with D perhaps matching TRBD1 (5 bases). Trimming stripped 5 bases from V and 3 bases from J, with 10 bases between. The germline gives CDR1 SEHNR, CDR2 FQNEAQ (reference sequence). This CDR3 has 14 amino acids. CDR3 in amino acids: CASSPGISNEKLFF. In DNA, the CDR3 is TGTGCCAGCAGCCCAGGGATCTCTAATGAAAAACTGTTTTTT.

The table lists this clone with a count of one. The chain joins TRBV7-8 to TRBJ2-1; a possible D gene is TRBD2 (6 bases). The V gene lost 4 bases and the J gene lost 0 bases, with 13 bases spanning the gap. This CDR3 is built from 16 residues. Germline loops: CDR1 SGHVS, CDR2 FQNEAQ. The DNA for the CDR3 is TGTGCCAGCAGCTCGGGGGTCCTGAGCTCCTACAATGAGCAGTTCTTC. Translation: CASSSGVLSSYNEQFF.

This clone is classed as medium-sized (0.01 to 0.1%). V and J are TRBV2 and TRBJ2-7; TRBD2 aligns across 11 bases. The germline V gene has CDR1 SNHLY and CDR2 FYNNEI. V trimming: 3 bases; J trimming: 5 bases; junction bases outside the gene matches: 9. This CDR3 contains 16 residues. CDR3 nucleotide sequence: TGTGCCAGCAGTGACCCCCGGCCACTAGCGGGAGACGAGCAGTACTTC. Protein product: CASSDPRPLAGDEQYF.

About this clone: The germline gene is not matched at one end of the junction; a read error may be the cause. Other DNA sequences from this sample encode an identical CDR3 as well. The chain links TRBV5-1 to TRBJ2-7; 10 bases are shared with TRBD1. CDR1 is SGHRS and CDR2 is YFSETQ in the germline V gene. CDR3 length: 17 amino acids. The CDR3 sequence: CASSLGDRGSSSYEQYF. The CDR3 bases are TGCGCCAGTAGCTTGGGGGACAGGGGTTCATCCAGCTACGAGCAGTACTTC. Looking up the rest from reference TRBV5-1 and TRBJ2-7 gives the full variable domain: KAGVTQTPRYLIKTRGQQVTLSCSPISGHRSVSWYQQTPGQGLQFLFEYFSETQRNKGNFPGRFSGRQFSNSRSEMNVSTLELGDSALYLCASSLGDRGSSSYEQYFGPGTRLTVT.

Here the CDR3 reads CASSTREAGGEETQYF. In DNA, the CDR3 is TGTGCCAGCAGTACCCGAGAAGCCGGGGGGGAAGAGACCCAGTACTTC. The chain employs TRBV28 and TRBJ2-5; 8 positions agree with TRBD2. CDR1 is MDHEN, CDR2 SYDVKM, per germline. The junction had 11 bases not matched to a gene; V was cut back by 5 bases and J by 3 bases. The CDR3 is made up of 16 amino acids.

This clone has only a few counts. The genes are TRBV4-1 and TRBJ2-5; D remains ambiguous. Germline V gene lookup returns CDR1 MGHRA and CDR2 YSYEKL. Trimming removed 3 bases at V and 2 bases at J, with 16 bases between. The CDR3 contains 16 residues. DNA for the CDR3: TGCGCCAGCAGCCACTTGTGGTCTATCGGGCAAGAGACCCAGTACTTC. Translation gives CASSHLWSIGQETQYF.

The chain carries TRBV27 and TRBJ1-5; D perhaps matches TRBD1 (5 bases). Germline V CDR1 and CDR2: MNHEY, SMNVEV (reference sequence). CDR3 length equals 16 residues. Trimming took off 8 bases at V and 2 bases at J, with 19 bases between the two ends. The CDR3 coding sequence is TGTGCCAGCCGTCAATTGGCAGGGCTGGGCAATCAGCCCCAGCATTTT. It translates to CASRQLAGLGNQPQHF.

By share of the sample, this clone is medium-sized (0.01 to 0.1%). This sequence joins TRBV4-1 and TRBJ1-3; possible D gene TRBD1, 6 bases. Deletions cut 3 bases from V and 2 bases from J, with 8 bases between. CDR1 and CDR2 from the germline V gene are MGHRA and YSYEKL. The CDR3 runs to 14 residues. CDR3 sequence: CASSQGTPGNTIYF. In nucleotides, the CDR3 is TGCGCCAGCAGCCAGGGGACACCTGGAAACACCATATATTTT.

The sample holds one count of this clone. The chain combines TRBV27 with TRBJ2-5; D is unclear. The CDR3 has 17 residues. In germline, CDR1 is MNHEY, CDR2 SMNVEV (reference sequence). V lost 4 bases and J 2 bases, leaving 20 bases between the germline ends. The CDR3 coding sequence is TGTGCCAGCAGTTCGGAGTATTCCCTTAGTAGGCAAGAGACCCAGTACTTC. It is translated as CASSSEYSLSRQETQYF.

The sample holds one count of this clone. V is TRBV12-5 and J is TRBJ1-1; the D gene is possibly TRBD1 (6 bases). The CDR3 covers 13 residues. Trimming removed 3 bases at V and 3 bases at J, with 8 bases between. The germline V gene has CDR1 LGHNT and CDR2 FRNRAP. The CDR3 bases are TGTGCTAGTGGTTTAGGGGGTTACACTGAAGCTTTCTTT. Residues: CASGLGGYTEAFF. Drawing the rest from reference TRBV12-5 and TRBJ1-1, the complete variable domain is DARVTQTPRHKVTEMGQEVTMRCQPILGHNTVFWYRQTMMQGLELLAYFRNRAPLDDSGMPKDRFSAEMPDATLATLKIQPSEPRDSAVYFCASGLGGYTEAFFGQGTRLTVV.

This chain uses TRBV15 with TRBJ2-4, with 11 nucleotides matching TRBD1. V lost 3 bases to trimming and J lost 1 base; unmatched junction nucleotides: 5. This CDR3 has 17 amino acids. CDR1 and CDR2 (germline): LNHNV, YYDKDF (reference sequence). The chain's CDR3 is CATSSGQGAPAKNIQYF. The CDR3 region has the DNA TGTGCCACCAGCAGTGGACAGGGGGCGCCGGCCAAAAACATTCAGTACTTC.

The V and J genes are TRBV7-3 and TRBJ2-7; 13 bases are a match to TRBD2. Losses at the gene ends were 6 bases for V and 1 base for J; bases not matched to a gene: 3. The V gene's germline CDR1 is SGHTA and CDR2 FQGTGA. The CDR3 consists of 15 residues. The CDR3 protein is CASRWTSGGSYEQYF. The CDR3 coding sequence is TGTGCCAGCAGGTGGACTAGCGGGGGATCCTACGAGCAGTACTTC.

In this sample, this clone is medium-sized (0.01 to 0.1%). The chain is built from TRBV4-1 and TRBJ2-5, with 7 nucleotides matching TRBD1. The V gene end was trimmed by 1 base and the J gene end by 5 bases; junction bases not matched to a gene: 13. Germline V gene data show CDR1 as MGHRA and CDR2 as YSYEKL. This CDR3 is 17 amino acids long. The CDR3 region is CASSQVVGGAPPETQYF. For the CDR3, the DNA is TGCGCCAGCAGCCAAGTTGTAGGGGGCGCTCCCCCGGAGACCCAGTACTTC.

This clone was counted a few times. The chain carries TRBV4-1 and TRBJ2-7; 10 bases fit TRBD2. There are 13 residues in the CDR3. The germline V gene has CDR1 MGHRA and CDR2 YSYEKL. With V trimmed by 6 bases and J by 4 bases, 3 bases remained unmatched. The CDR3 sequence is CASSLAGGYEQYF. The CDR3 DNA is TGCGCCAGCAGTTTAGCGGGGGGTTACGAGCAGTACTTC.

This clone was picked up a small number of times. The chain combines TRBV11-2 with TRBJ1-4, with D unresolved. V lost 5 bases to trimming and J lost 5 bases, with 15 bases between them. The CDR3 contains 15 residues. Germline lookup yields CDR1 SGHAT and CDR2 FQNNGV. The CDR3 nucleotides are TGTGCCAGCAGCCTCTGGAGGGATCCAAATGAAAAACTGTTTTTT. Translated: CASSLWRDPNEKLFF.

This clone was observed a few times. The genes are TRBV9 and TRBJ1-1; the D gene is possibly TRBD1 (5 bases). V lost 0 bases and J lost 2, with 8 bases in between. CDR1 and CDR2 from the germline V gene are SGDLS and YYNGEE. CDR3 length: 14 residues. The CDR3 is CASSVVDINTEAFF. The CDR3 nucleotides read TGTGCCAGCAGCGTAGTGGACATTAACACTGAAGCTTTCTTT.

By share, this clone counts as medium-sized. The chain has TRBV13 and TRBJ2-1; weak D call: TRBD1 (6 bases). V lost 4 bases and J 7 bases, leaving 17 bases between the germline ends. Per the germline V gene, CDR1 is PRHDT and CDR2 is FYEKMQ (reference sequence). The CDR3 loop spans 15 amino acids. The CDR3 is CASSSDSWVRNEQFF. DNA for the CDR3: TGTGCCAGCAGCTCGGACAGTTGGGTTCGGAATGAGCAGTTCTTC.

With respect to this clone: Since no conserved phenylalanine or tryptophan closes the CDR3, a read error is the likely cause. The DNA is left out, because the CDR3 cannot be placed on it with certainty; the CDR3 is given as TCRdb lists it. This chain connects TRBV11-3 to TRBJ2-7; the table calls TRBD1, which could not be checked here. The V gene's germline CDR1 is SGHNT and CDR2 YENEEA. The CDR3 is 14 amino acids in total, end residues counted. The CDR3 reads CASSTSWDRPSLDA.

The gene calls are TRBV12-1 and TRBJ2-7; the table's D gene call, TRBD2, was not cross checked with the DNA. TRBV12-1 is a pseudogene segment. The CDR3 extends over 14 amino acids. CDR3 nucleotide sequence: TGTGCCAGCAGCGCACGGACTAGCGGCTACGAGCAGTACTTC. It specifies CASSARTSGYEQYF.

The chain links TRBV27 to TRBJ1-2; tentatively, D is TRBD1 (5 bases). CDR3 length: 13 amino acids. Germline V gives CDR1 MNHEY, CDR2 SMNVEV (reference sequence). V was cut by 4 bases and J by 6 bases, with 12 bases left in between. The CDR3 region has the DNA TGTGCCAGCAGTTCCCTTACAGGAGATGGCTACACCTTC. It yields the protein CASSSLTGDGYTF.